This T cell receptor beta chain was observed in a study of cytomegalovirus exposure and HLA in healthy donors. Findings and limits, study-wide: A highly shared variant cluster was judged a likely technical artifact.

Researchers ran the PCR with 60 Vbeta and 13 Jbeta primers. The protocol was immunoSEQ multiplex PCR, while the TCRdb copy is restricted to in-frame clones and leaves out a portion. This repertoire shows 140,000 to 150,000 clones, roughly 80% found once; its top ten account for about 4.3%. On this clone: Its antigen is still unknown.

Germline V CDR1 and CDR2: LGHNA, YNFKEQ. Trimming stripped 0 bases from V and 7 bases from J, with 19 bases between. The CDR3 spans 17 residues. The sequencing sample was made of PBMCs. The source is a man aged 35 to 55 in good health and CMV-seronegative. The V gene is TRBV4-2, the J gene TRBJ2-1; D unresolved. The CDR3 here is CASSQDPGLNKENEQFF. CDR3 nucleotides: TGTGCCAGCAGCCAAGATCCCGGGTTGAATAAGGAGAATGAGCAGTTCTTC.